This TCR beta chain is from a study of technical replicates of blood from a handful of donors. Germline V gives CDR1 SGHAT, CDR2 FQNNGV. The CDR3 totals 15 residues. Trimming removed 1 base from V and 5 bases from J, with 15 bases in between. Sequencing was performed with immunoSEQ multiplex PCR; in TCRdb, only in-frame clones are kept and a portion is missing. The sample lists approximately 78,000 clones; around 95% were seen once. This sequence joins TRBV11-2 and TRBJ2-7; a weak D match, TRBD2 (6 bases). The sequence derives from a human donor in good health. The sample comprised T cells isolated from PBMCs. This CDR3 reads CASSLALREENEQYF. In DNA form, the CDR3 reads TGTGCCAGCAGCTTAGCTCTCAGGGAGGAAAACGAGCAGTACTTC.